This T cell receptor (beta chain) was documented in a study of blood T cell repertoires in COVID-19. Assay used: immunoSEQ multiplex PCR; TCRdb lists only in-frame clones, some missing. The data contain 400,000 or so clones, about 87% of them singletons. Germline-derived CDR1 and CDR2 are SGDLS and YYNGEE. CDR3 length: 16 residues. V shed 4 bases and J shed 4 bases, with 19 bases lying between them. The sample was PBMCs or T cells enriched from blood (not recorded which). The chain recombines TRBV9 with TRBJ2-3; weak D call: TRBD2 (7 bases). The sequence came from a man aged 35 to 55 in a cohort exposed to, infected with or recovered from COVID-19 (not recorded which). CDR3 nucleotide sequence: TGTGCCAGCAGCCTAGGGGGACTACTATCTTCAGATACGCAGTATTTT. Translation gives CASSLGGLLSSDTQYF.